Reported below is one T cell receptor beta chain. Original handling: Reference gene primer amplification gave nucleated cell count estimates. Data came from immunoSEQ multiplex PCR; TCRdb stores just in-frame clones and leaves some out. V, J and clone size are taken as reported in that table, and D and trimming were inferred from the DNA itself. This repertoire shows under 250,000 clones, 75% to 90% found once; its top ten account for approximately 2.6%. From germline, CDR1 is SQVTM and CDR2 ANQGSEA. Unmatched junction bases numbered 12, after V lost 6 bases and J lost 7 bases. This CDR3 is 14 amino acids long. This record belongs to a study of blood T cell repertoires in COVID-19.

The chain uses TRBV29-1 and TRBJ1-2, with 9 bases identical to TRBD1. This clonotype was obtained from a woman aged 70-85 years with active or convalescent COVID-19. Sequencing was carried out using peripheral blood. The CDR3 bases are TGCAGCGTGCAACTGACAGGGGGTATTTCTGGCTACACCTTC. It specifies CSVQLTGGISGYTF. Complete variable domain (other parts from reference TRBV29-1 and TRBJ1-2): SAVISQKPSRDICQRGTSLTIQCQVDSQVTMMFWYRQQPGQSLTLIATANQGSEATYESGFVIDKFPISRPNLTFSTLTVSNMSPEDSSIYLCSVQLTGGISGYTFGSGTRLTVV.